The clone carrying this TCR beta chain was counted many times. The antigen remains undetermined. This entry is derived from a study of T cell repertoires in cytomegalovirus infection. Overall study context: Indications came from public TCR beta signatures; they pointed to CMV infection and to a matching HLA type.

Study-level points and caveats: There were HLA-C-restricted CMV-specific TCR beta clonotypes dominating the ex vivo response. Cumulative frequency (of public TCR beta family members) identified carriers of CMV plus the relevant HLA.

TCRdb re-called the reads with MiXCR, one entry per CDR3 protein. The data show fewer than 550,000 distinct CDR3 sequences, around 10% seen once. The germline CDR1 and CDR2 sequences are SGHVS and FQNEAQ. This CDR3 comprises 14 residues. Trimming pared 1 base from V and 6 bases from J, leaving 12 bases between. The receptor comes from a human donor in good health (CMV status not recorded). Some clones in this sample may be carry-over from other donors' samples. Material for sequencing was PBMCs. The chain uses TRBV7-8 and TRBJ1-1; possibly TRBD1 for D (5 bases). The CDR3 region has the DNA TGTGCCAGCAGCTTAGGGGGGGTGGCGTCTGAAGCTTTCTTT. Translated, it gives CASSLGGVASEAFF.